This TCR beta chain was observed in a study of type 1 and type 2 diabetes patients. Study summary: Donors were type 1 diabetes, type 2 diabetes, or nondiabetic controls. T cells were magnetically sorted from PBMCs as CD4+ or CD8+ subsets.

Study-level results: Type 2 diabetes repertoires were more diverse than type 1 diabetes repertoires.

The CDR3 has 16 residues. CDR1 is SGHTA, CDR2 FQGNSA, per germline. The V segment lost 0 bases and the J segment 6 bases; nucleotides outside the gene matches: 9. About this clonotype: Its antigen is unknown.

Peripheral blood, 7.5 to 10 milliliters per participant, was collected. PCR was run on genomic DNA. A primer set of 30 forward and 13 reverse primers amplified the CDR3. Each CDR3 protein is one row after TCRdb ran MiXCR on the multiplex PCR reads. The repertoire consists of fewer than 350,000 distinct CDR3 sequences, with around 50% occurring once and the leading ten covering approximately 14%. The sequence was obtained from a man in his late teens or twenties with type 2 diabetes. The material sequenced was peripheral blood mononuclear cells (PBMCs). This sequence joins TRBV7-2 and TRBJ1-1; 8 bases are a match to TRBD1. The CDR3 nucleotides read TGTGCCAGCAGCTTAGCTCGGACAGGGAGACGTGCTGAAGCTTTCTTT. Amino acid sequence: CASSLARTGRRAEAFF.